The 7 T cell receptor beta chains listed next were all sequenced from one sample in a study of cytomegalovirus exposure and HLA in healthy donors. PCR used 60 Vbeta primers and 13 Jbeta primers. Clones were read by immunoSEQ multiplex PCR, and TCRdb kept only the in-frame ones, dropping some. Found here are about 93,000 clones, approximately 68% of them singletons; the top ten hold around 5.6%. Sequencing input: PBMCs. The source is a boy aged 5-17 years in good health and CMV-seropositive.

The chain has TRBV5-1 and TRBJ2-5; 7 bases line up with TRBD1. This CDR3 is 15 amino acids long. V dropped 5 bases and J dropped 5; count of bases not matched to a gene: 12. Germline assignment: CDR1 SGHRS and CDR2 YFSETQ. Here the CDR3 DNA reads TGCGCCAGCAGATCGGGAACAGGGGATGCGGAGACCCAGTACTTC. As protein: CASRSGTGDAETQYF.

The CDR3, as DNA: TGTGCCAGCTCACCTCGGAAACAGGTTTTTCAGCCCCAGCATTTT. The encoded protein is CASSPRKQVFQPQHF. The chain joins TRBV18 to TRBJ1-5, with D maybe TRBD1 (5 bases). CDR1 is KGHSH and CDR2 is LQKENI in the germline V gene. V dropped 3 bases and J dropped 6 bases, with 15 bases sitting between them. CDR3 size: 15 residues.

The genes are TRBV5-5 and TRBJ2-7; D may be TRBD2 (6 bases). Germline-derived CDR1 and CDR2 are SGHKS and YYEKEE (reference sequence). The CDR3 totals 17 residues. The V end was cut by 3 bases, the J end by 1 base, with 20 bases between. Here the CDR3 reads CASSSISTMGGSYEQYF. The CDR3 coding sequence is TGTGCCAGCAGCTCTATTAGCACCATGGGAGGATCCTACGAGCAGTACTTC.

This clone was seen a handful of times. CDR3 DNA: TGCGCCAGCAGCTTGGGCTATCCATACGAGCAGTACTTC. Amino acid sequence: CASSLGYPYEQYF. The chain links TRBV5-1 to TRBJ2-7; D not certain. Trimming stripped 0 bases from V and 4 bases from J, with 8 bases between. Germline CDR1 and CDR2: SGHRS and YFSETQ. This CDR3 is 13 amino acids long.

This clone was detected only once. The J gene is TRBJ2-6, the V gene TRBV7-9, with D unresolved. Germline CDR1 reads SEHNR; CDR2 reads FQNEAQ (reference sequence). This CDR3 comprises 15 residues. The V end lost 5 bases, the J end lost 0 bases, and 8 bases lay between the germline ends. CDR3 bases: TGTGCCAGCAGCAAACAGACCTCTGGGGCCAACGTCCTGACTTTC. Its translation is CASSKQTSGANVLTF.

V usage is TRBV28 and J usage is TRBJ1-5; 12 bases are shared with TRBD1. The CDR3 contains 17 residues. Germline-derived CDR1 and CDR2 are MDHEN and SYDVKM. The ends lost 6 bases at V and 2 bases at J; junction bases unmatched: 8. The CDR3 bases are TGTGCCAGCAGCACCGGGACAGGGGGCTTGGGCAATCAGCCCCAGCATTTT. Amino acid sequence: CASSTGTGGLGNQPQHF.

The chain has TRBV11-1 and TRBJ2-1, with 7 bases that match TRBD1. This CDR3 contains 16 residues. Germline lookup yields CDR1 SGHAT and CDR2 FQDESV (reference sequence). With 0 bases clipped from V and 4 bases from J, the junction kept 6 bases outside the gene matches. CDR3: CASSLAGTVRYNEQFF. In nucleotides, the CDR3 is TGTGCCAGCAGCTTAGCCGGGACAGTTCGGTACAATGAGCAGTTCTTC.